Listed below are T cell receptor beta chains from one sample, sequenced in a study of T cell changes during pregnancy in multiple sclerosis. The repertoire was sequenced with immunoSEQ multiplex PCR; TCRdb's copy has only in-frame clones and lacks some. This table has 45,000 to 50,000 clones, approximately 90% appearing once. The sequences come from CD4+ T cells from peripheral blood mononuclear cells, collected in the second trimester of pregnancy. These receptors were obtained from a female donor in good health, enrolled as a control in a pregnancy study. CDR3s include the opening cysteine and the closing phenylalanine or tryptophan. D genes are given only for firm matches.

CDR3 protein: CASSLAQGATYNEQFF
J gene: TRBJ2-1
V gene: TRBV5-1
D gene: TRBD1
CDR3 length: 16

CDR3 protein: CASTLRDREEKLFF
J gene: TRBJ1-4
V gene: TRBV4-1
D gene: TRBD1
CDR3 length: 14

CDR3 protein: CASSLSRGGEETQYF
J gene: TRBJ2-5
V gene: TRBV7-7
D gene: TRBD2
CDR3 length: 15

CDR3 protein: CAISETQGVTLREQYF
J gene: TRBJ2-7
V gene: TRBV10-3
D gene: -
CDR3 length: 16

CDR3 protein: CASSSNRGRNEKLFF
J gene: TRBJ1-4
V gene: TRBV7-6
D gene: TRBD1
CDR3 length: 15

CDR3 protein: CASRIRGDLGELFF
J gene: TRBJ2-2
V gene: TRBV2
D gene: TRBD2
CDR3 length: 14

CDR3 protein: CASSNRDSYGYTF
J gene: TRBJ1-2
V gene: TRBV27
D gene: TRBD1
CDR3 length: 13

CDR3 protein: CASSWRGGQYNEQFF
J gene: TRBJ2-1
V gene: TRBV7-3
D gene: TRBD2
CDR3 length: 15

CDR3 protein: CASSRQMIPYGYTF
J gene: TRBJ1-2
V gene: TRBV7-9
D gene: -
CDR3 length: 14

CDR3 protein: CASSNYLQPQHF
J gene: TRBJ1-5
V gene: TRBV6-5
D gene: -
CDR3 length: 12

CDR3 protein: CASSPQGTLNTEAFF
J gene: TRBJ1-1
V gene: TRBV7-9
D gene: -
CDR3 length: 15

CDR3 protein: CSSGDRPTNEKLFF
J gene: TRBJ1-4
V gene: TRBV29-1
D gene: -
CDR3 length: 14

CDR3 protein: CASSQGTGGDGYGYTF
J gene: TRBJ1-2
V gene: TRBV23-1
D gene: TRBD1
CDR3 length: 16

CDR3 protein: CASSEGTSGAEAFF
J gene: TRBJ1-1
V gene: TRBV6-1
D gene: -
CDR3 length: 14

CDR3 protein: CASSPGGTERPQHF
J gene: TRBJ1-5
V gene: TRBV5-1
D gene: TRBD1
CDR3 length: 14

CDR3 protein: CASSKLQGKDSPLHF
J gene: TRBJ1-6
V gene: TRBV19
D gene: TRBD1
CDR3 length: 15

CDR3 protein: CASSQDLPRGSSSYNEQFF
J gene: TRBJ2-1
V gene: TRBV4-2
D gene: -
CDR3 length: 19

CDR3 protein: CASSPRGGHSGANVLTF
J gene: TRBJ2-6
V gene: TRBV7-2
D gene: TRBD2
CDR3 length: 17

CDR3 protein: CASSPTQETQYF
J gene: TRBJ2-5
V gene: TRBV18
D gene: -
CDR3 length: 12

CDR3 protein: CASSVEPQGRQFF
J gene: TRBJ2-1
V gene: TRBV9
D gene: -
CDR3 length: 13

CDR3 protein: CASSPGADNQPQHF
J gene: TRBJ1-5
V gene: TRBV18
D gene: -
CDR3 length: 14

CDR3 protein: CASSLAGGRDQPQHF
J gene: TRBJ1-5
V gene: TRBV5-4
D gene: TRBD1
CDR3 length: 15

CDR3 protein: CAISALPPRDSYEQYF
J gene: TRBJ2-7
V gene: TRBV10-3
D gene: -
CDR3 length: 16

CDR3 protein: CAWTPQGQSPLHF
J gene: TRBJ1-6
V gene: TRBV30
D gene: -
CDR3 length: 13

CDR3 protein: CASSLAQQGFSYEQYF
J gene: TRBJ2-7
V gene: TRBV7-2
D gene: TRBD1
CDR3 length: 16

CDR3 protein: CASSPDDRGYEQYF
J gene: TRBJ2-7
V gene: TRBV7-6
D gene: TRBD1
CDR3 length: 14

CDR3 protein: CASRVPGTRRDYTF
J gene: TRBJ1-2
V gene: TRBV6-5
D gene: -
CDR3 length: 14

CDR3 protein: CAWIGGGNYEQYF
J gene: TRBJ2-7
V gene: TRBV30
D gene: TRBD2
CDR3 length: 13

CDR3 protein: CASSLGQGPDTQYF
J gene: TRBJ2-3
V gene: TRBV5-4
D gene: TRBD1
CDR3 length: 14

CDR3 protein: CASQQGAGGYMNTEAFF
J gene: TRBJ1-1
V gene: TRBV5-1
D gene: TRBD1
CDR3 length: 17

CDR3 protein: CASSAEGASGANVLTF
J gene: TRBJ2-6
V gene: TRBV5-1
D gene: -
CDR3 length: 16

CDR3 protein: CASRGQGRNQPQHF
J gene: TRBJ1-5
V gene: TRBV6-1
D gene: TRBD1
CDR3 length: 14

CDR3 protein: CASSSGTDSNTGELFF
J gene: TRBJ2-2
V gene: TRBV28
D gene: TRBD1
CDR3 length: 16

CDR3 protein: CASSPRRTDTQETQYF
J gene: TRBJ2-5
V gene: TRBV11-3
D gene: -
CDR3 length: 16

CDR3 protein: CASSSDRVTDTQYF
J gene: TRBJ2-3
V gene: TRBV5-1
D gene: TRBD1
CDR3 length: 14

CDR3 protein: CASSIQQTGPNEKLFF
J gene: TRBJ1-4
V gene: TRBV19
D gene: TRBD1
CDR3 length: 16

CDR3 protein: CASGTPGGTEAFF
J gene: TRBJ1-1
V gene: TRBV12-5
D gene: -
CDR3 length: 13

CDR3 protein: CASSVSPSRGPTDTQYF
J gene: TRBJ2-3
V gene: TRBV9
D gene: -
CDR3 length: 17

CDR3 protein: CASSQTTQNTEAFF
J gene: TRBJ1-1
V gene: TRBV5-8
D gene: -
CDR3 length: 14

CDR3 protein: CASSLSQGAYGYGYTF
J gene: TRBJ1-2
V gene: TRBV5-1
D gene: TRBD1
CDR3 length: 16

CDR3 protein: CASNPQGGYTGELFF
J gene: TRBJ2-2
V gene: TRBV19
D gene: -
CDR3 length: 15

CDR3 protein: CASRPGQANEKLFF
J gene: TRBJ1-4
V gene: TRBV6-5
D gene: TRBD1
CDR3 length: 14

CDR3 protein: CASTRQGEETQYF
J gene: TRBJ2-5
V gene: TRBV19
D gene: TRBD1
CDR3 length: 13

CDR3 protein: CASSLTGTNTGELFF
J gene: TRBJ2-2
V gene: TRBV5-1
D gene: -
CDR3 length: 15

CDR3 protein: CASSFLRRTEGKANYGYTF
J gene: TRBJ1-2
V gene: TRBV11-2
D gene: -
CDR3 length: 19

CDR3 protein: CASSRQINTSPPSSYEQYF
J gene: TRBJ2-7
V gene: TRBV5-5
D gene: -
CDR3 length: 19

CDR3 protein: CASSSQGGGTDTQYF
J gene: TRBJ2-3
V gene: TRBV7-3
D gene: -
CDR3 length: 15